This TCR beta chain is drawn from a study of T cell repertoires in cytomegalovirus infection. Study-level information: Public TCR beta signatures provided an indication of both CMV infection and a matching HLA type. Whole-study findings and limits: HLA-C-restricted CMV-specific TCR beta clonotypes prevailed in the ex vivo response. CMV carriers with the relevant HLA were identified by cumulative public TCR beta family frequency.

TCRdb redid the calling of the reads with MiXCR, one entry per CDR3 protein. Among roughly 760,000 distinct CDR3 sequences listed, approximately 34% were seen once. Looked up from germline, CDR1 is MNHEY and CDR2 is SVGEGT. The CDR3 contains 12 residues. Trimming left V 6 bases short and J 6 bases short, with 10 bases between. Note on this clonotype: Its antigen is as yet unknown.

J is TRBJ2-3 and V is TRBV6-2 or TRBV6-3; perhaps TRBD2 as D (7 bases). The TCR sequence derives from a human donor in good health (CMV status not recorded). Some clones in this sample may be carry-over from other donors' samples. Sequenced material: PBMCs. The CDR3 DNA is TGTGCCAGCAGGGGGGGGCCCGATACGCAGTATTTT. Protein product: CASRGGPDTQYF.